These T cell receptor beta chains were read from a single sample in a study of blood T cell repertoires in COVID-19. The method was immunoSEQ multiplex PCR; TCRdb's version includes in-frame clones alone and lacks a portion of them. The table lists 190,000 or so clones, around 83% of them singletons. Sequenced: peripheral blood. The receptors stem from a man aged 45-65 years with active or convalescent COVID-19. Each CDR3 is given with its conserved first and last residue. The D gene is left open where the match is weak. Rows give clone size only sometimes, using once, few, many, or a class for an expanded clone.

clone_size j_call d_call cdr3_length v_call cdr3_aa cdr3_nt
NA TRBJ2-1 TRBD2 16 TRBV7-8 CASSLRGGGPLGEQFF TGTGCCAGCAGCTTACGTGGCGGGGGGCCCTTGGGTGAGCAGTTCTTC
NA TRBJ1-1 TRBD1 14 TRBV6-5 CASTYRDRDTEAFF TGTGCCAGCACCTACCGGGACAGGGACACTGAAGCTTTCTTT
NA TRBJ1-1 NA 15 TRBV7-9 CASSLLGSVIPEAFF TGTGCCAGCAGCTTATTAGGGAGTGTGATCCCTGAAGCTTTCTTT
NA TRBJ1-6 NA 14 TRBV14 CASSQEHNRSPLHF TGTGCCAGCAGCCAAGAACACAATCGTTCACCCCTCCACTTT
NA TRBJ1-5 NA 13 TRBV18 CASSGLEDQPQHF TGTGCCAGCTCAGGTCTGGAGGATCAGCCCCAGCATTTT
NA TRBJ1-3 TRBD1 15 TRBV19 CASSERQGTGNTIYF TGTGCCAGTAGCGAACGACAGGGGACTGGAAACACCATATATTTT
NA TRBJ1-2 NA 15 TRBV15 CATSRDTATVGGYTF TGTGCCACCAGCAGAGATACAGCGACAGTGGGTGGCTACACCTTC
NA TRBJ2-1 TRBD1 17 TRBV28 CASSSPEGTGGYNEQFF TGTGCCAGCAGTTCACCAGAAGGGACAGGGGGCTACAATGAGCAGTTCTTC
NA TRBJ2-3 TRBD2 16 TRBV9 CASSAGLAGDTDTQYF TGTGCCAGCAGCGCCGGCTTAGCGGGGGACACAGATACGCAGTATTTT
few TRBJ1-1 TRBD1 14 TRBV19 CASSTIGGQGTAFF TGTGCCAGTAGTACAATAGGGGGACAGGGGACAGCTTTCTTT
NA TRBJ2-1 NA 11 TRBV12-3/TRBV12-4 CASSPGDEQFF TGTGCCAGCAGTCCCGGGGATGAGCAGTTCTTC
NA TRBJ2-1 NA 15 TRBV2 CASMSAEGSYNEQFF TGTGCCAGCATGTCGGCGGAAGGATCCTACAATGAGCAGTTCTTC
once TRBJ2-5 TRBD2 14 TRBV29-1 CSAMGLVRRETQYF TGCAGCGCCATGGGACTAGTCAGGAGAGAGACCCAGTACTTC
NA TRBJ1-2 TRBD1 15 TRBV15 CATSPRTGANYGYTF TGTGCCACCAGCCCCCGGACAGGGGCTAACTATGGCTACACCTTC
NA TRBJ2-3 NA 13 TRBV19 CASSDTSRDTQYF TGTGCCAGTAGTGATACTAGCAGAGATACGCAGTATTTT
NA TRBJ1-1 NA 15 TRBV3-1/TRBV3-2 CASSLRRGSNTEAFF TGTGCCAGCAGCCTGAGACGCGGCAGTAACACTGAAGCTTTCTTT
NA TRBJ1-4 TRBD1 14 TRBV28 CASRSQGGNEKLFF TGTGCCAGCAGGTCACAGGGGGGTAATGAAAAACTGTTTTTT
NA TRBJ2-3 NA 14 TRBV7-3 CASSLSGSTDTQYF TGTGCCAGCAGCCTCTCCGGGAGCACAGATACGCAGTATTTT
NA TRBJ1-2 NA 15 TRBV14 CASSQVGGKDYGYTF TGTGCCAGCAGCCAAGTGGGAGGGAAGGACTATGGCTACACCTTC
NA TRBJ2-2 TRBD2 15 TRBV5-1 CASSFTSGNTGELFF TGCGCCAGCAGCTTCACTAGCGGGAACACCGGGGAGCTGTTTTTT
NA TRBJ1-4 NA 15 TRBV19 CATSDNTATNEKLFF TGTGCCACCTCGGACAACACTGCAACTAATGAAAAACTGTTTTTT
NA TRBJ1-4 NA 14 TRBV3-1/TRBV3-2 CASSQAQGSEKLFF TGTGCCAGCAGCCAGGCCCAGGGATCTGAAAAACTGTTTTTT
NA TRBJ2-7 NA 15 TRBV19 CASQGQTLLDYEQYF TGTGCCAGTCAAGGACAGACCCTCCTCGACTACGAGCAGTACTTC
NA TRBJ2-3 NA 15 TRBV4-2 CASSSGLAGTDTQYF TGTGCCAGCAGCTCCGGACTGGCAGGCACAGATACGCAGTATTTT
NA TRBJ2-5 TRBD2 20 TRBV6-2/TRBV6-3 CASSKPPKIAGGFRRETQYF TGTGCCAGCAGTAAGCCCCCCAAAATAGCGGGGGGATTCCGGAGGGAGACCCAGTACTTC
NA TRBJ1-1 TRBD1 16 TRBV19 CASSMISGRGHWEAFF TGTGCCAGTAGTATGATCTCGGGCAGGGGGCATTGGGAAGCTTTCTTT
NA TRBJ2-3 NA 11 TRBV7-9 CATGVGDTQYF TGTGCCACCGGAGTGGGAGATACGCAGTATTTT
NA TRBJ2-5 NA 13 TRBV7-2 CASSFGQQETQYF TGTGCCAGCAGCTTCGGACAGCAAGAGACCCAGTACTTC
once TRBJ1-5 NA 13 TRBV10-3 CAIMEGKNQPQHF TGTGCCATCATGGAGGGGAAGAATCAGCCCCAGCATTTT
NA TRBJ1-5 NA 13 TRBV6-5 CASSSYSRQPQHF TGTGCCAGCAGCTCCTATTCACGGCAGCCCCAGCATTTT
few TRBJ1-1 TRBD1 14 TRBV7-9 CASSPGQSNTEAFF TGTGCCAGCAGCCCGGGACAGTCGAACACTGAAGCTTTCTTT
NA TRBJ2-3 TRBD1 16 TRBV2 CASSAGTGGPTDTQYF TGTGCCAGCAGTGCGGGGACAGGGGGACCCACAGATACGCAGTATTTT
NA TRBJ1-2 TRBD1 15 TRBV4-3 CASSQGLGQGYGYTF TGCGCCAGCAGCCAAGGGTTAGGACAGGGTTATGGCTACACCTTC
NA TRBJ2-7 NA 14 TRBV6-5 CASSYLIQGYEQYF TGTGCCAGCAGCTATCTTATTCAGGGGTACGAGCAGTACTTC
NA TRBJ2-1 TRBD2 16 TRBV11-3 CASSPRGGSSYNEQFF TGTGCCAGCAGCCCCCGGGGCGGGAGCTCCTACAATGAGCAGTTCTTC
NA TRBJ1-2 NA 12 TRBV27 CASSRGDYGYTF TGTGCCAGCAGTCGGGGGGACTATGGCTACACCTTC
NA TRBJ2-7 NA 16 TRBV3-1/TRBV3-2 CASSQGLPRSSYEQYF TGTGCCAGCAGCCAAGGTCTCCCCCGTTCCTCCTACGAGCAGTACTTC
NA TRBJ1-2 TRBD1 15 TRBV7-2 CASSIPGQGAGGYTF TGTGCCAGCAGCATCCCCGGACAGGGGGCGGGGGGCTACACCTTC
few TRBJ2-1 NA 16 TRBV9 CASSVVWDNSYNEQFF TGTGCCAGCAGCGTAGTGTGGGACAACTCCTACAATGAGCAGTTCTTC
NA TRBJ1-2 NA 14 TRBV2 CASMGAWFQYGYTF TGTGCCAGCATGGGGGCCTGGTTTCAGTATGGCTACACCTTC